The 9 T cell receptor beta chains reported below all come from one sample, sequenced in a study of blood T cell repertoires in COVID-19. Clones were read by immunoSEQ multiplex PCR, and TCRdb kept only the in-frame ones, dropping some. The repertoire holds roughly 280,000 clones, with roughly 90% as singletons. Sequenced input: peripheral blood. All receptors derive from a woman aged 30 to 39 with COVID-19, enrolled during active disease.

This clone showed up just a few times. The chain couples TRBV4-2 to TRBJ2-1; 9 bases are a match to TRBD2. CDR1 LGHNA and CDR2 YNFKEQ come from the germline V gene. The CDR3 contains 16 residues. V was pared by 0 bases and J by 4 bases, with 4 bases of the junction left unmatched. The CDR3 DNA sequence: TGTGCCAGCAGCCAAGAACCGACTAGCGGATACAATGAGCAGTTCTTC. Translated, it gives CASSQEPTSGYNEQFF.

This chain links TRBV4-1 with TRBJ2-1, with 12 bases fitting TRBD2. The V gene end was trimmed by 4 bases and the J gene end by 4 bases; junction bases not matched to a gene: 8. Germline V lookup: CDR1 MGHRA, CDR2 YSYEKL. There are 17 residues in the CDR3. The CDR3 here is CASSPPPGTSGYNEQFF. In DNA, the CDR3 is TGCGCCAGCAGCCCTCCCCCCGGGACTAGCGGGTACAATGAGCAGTTCTTC.

CDR3 sequence reads: CASSSTGRDSPLHF. As DNA, the CDR3 is TGTGCCAGCAGTTCCACAGGGAGAGACTCACCCCTCCACTTT. The V gene is TRBV7-9, the J gene TRBJ1-6; maybe TRBD1 (6 bases). Deletions cut 6 bases from V and 10 bases from J, with 16 bases between. Germline lookup yields CDR1 SEHNR and CDR2 FQNEAQ (reference sequence). This CDR3 region has 14 residues.

The V gene is TRBV24-1, the J gene TRBJ2-5, with 8 bases aligning to TRBD1. Germline CDR1 and CDR2: KGHDR and SFDVKD. V trimming: 4 bases; J trimming: 5 bases; junction bases outside the gene matches: 8. This CDR3 has 15 amino acids. In DNA, the CDR3 is TGTGCCACCAGTGACCCCGGACAGGGTTTCGAGACCCAGTACTTC. Its translation is CATSDPGQGFETQYF.

V and J are TRBV7-8 and TRBJ2-2; TRBD2 aligns across 7 bases. Germline values: CDR1 SGHVS, CDR2 FQNEAQ. J gave up 3 bases and V 5 bases, and 9 bases lay outside the gene matches. This CDR3 contains 16 residues. CDR3 sequence: CASSLIAGAHTGELFF. The CDR3 nucleotides read TGTGCCAGCAGCCTAATAGCGGGTGCCCACACCGGGGAGCTGTTTTTT.

This sequence joins TRBV10-3 and TRBJ2-7, with 14 positions matching TRBD2. CDR1 is ENHRY, CDR2 SYGVKD, per germline. Trimming cost V 2 bases and J 2 bases; bases outside gene matches: 5. This CDR3 region has 17 residues. CDR3 DNA sequence: TGTGCCATCAGTGAGCCCGGGACTAGCGGGAGTGCCTACGAGCAGTACTTC. As protein: CAISEPGTSGSAYEQYF.

The rearrangement uses TRBV7-3 and TRBJ2-7; TRBD1 is a possible D gene (5 bases). V lost 5 bases, J lost 0 bases, and 11 bases lay in between. Germline lookup yields CDR1 SGHTA and CDR2 FQGTGA. CDR3 length: 14 amino acids. For the CDR3, the DNA is TGTGCCAGCAGCCCCGGACAAAACTCCTACGAGCAGTACTTC. Its translation is CASSPGQNSYEQYF.

This clone has only a few counts. The chain joins TRBV9 to TRBJ2-2; 8 bases are shared with TRBD1. Germline CDR1 is SGDLS and CDR2 is YYNGEE. CDR3 size: 17 residues. V was pared by 3 bases and J by 3 bases, with 10 bases of the junction left unmatched. CDR3 protein: CASSAPRGQADTGELFF. In DNA form, the CDR3 reads TGTGCCAGCAGCGCACCGCGGGGACAGGCGGACACCGGGGAGCTGTTTTTT.

The V and J genes are TRBV4-3 and TRBJ2-4, with 13 bases that match TRBD2. V trimming: 3 bases; J trimming: 7 bases; junction bases outside the gene matches: 12. CDR1 is LGHNA and CDR2 is YSLEER in the germline V gene. This CDR3 region has 18 residues. In nucleotides, the CDR3 is TGCGCCAGCAGCCAGGGCACCCCGGGACTAGCGGGACCCAACATTCAGTACTTC. This gives the protein CASSQGTPGLAGPNIQYF.